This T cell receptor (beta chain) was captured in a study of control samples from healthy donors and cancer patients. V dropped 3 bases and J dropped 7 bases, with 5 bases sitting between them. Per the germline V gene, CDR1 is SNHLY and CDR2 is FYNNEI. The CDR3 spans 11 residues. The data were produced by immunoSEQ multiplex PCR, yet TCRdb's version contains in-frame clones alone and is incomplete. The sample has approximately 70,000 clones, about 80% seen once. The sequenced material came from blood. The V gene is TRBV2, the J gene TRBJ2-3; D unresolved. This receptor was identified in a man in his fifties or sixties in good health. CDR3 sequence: CASSEGYTQYF. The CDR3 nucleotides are TGTGCCAGCAGTGAGGGGTATACGCAGTATTTT.